This is a list of T cell receptor beta chains from one sample in a study of post-analysis software for immune sequencing data. TCRdb ran MiXCR on the PCR reads and lists one entry per CDR3 protein. The sample has 750,000 to 950,000 distinct CDR3 sequences; about 57% are singletons. The specimen was blood. These receptors came from a girl aged 10-17 years with multiple sclerosis. CDR3s include the opening cysteine and the closing phenylalanine or tryptophan. D genes are given only for firm matches. A row's size may be missing; if present it is once, few, many or a size class.

j_call v_call clone_size d_call cdr3_aa cdr3_nt
TRBJ1-2 TRBV3-1 few NA CASSPGTILNYGYTF TGTGCCAGCAGCCCCGGGACAATCCTAAACTATGGCTACACCTTC
TRBJ2-1 TRBV11-3 NA TRBD2 CASSLGPIAGARNEQFF TGTGCCAGCAGCTTAGGTCCAATAGCGGGAGCGAGGAATGAGCAGTTCTTC
TRBJ2-1 TRBV29-1 NA NA CSVRSGLGGEQFF TGCAGCGTCCGTTCGGGGTTGGGGGGTGAGCAGTTCTTC
TRBJ2-5 TRBV20-1 NA NA CSAREGETQYF TGCAGTGCTAGGGAGGGGGAGACCCAGTACTTC
TRBJ2-7 TRBV12-3/TRBV12-4 NA NA CASSRGNYEQYF TGTGCCAGCAGCAGGGGAAACTACGAGCAGTACTTC
TRBJ2-1 TRBV4-1 NA TRBD2 CASSQGSRLAGYNEQFF TGCGCCAGCAGCCAAGGTTCCCGACTAGCGGGTTACAATGAGCAGTTCTTC
TRBJ2-7 TRBV14 NA NA CASSQVLFGPGEQYF TGTGCCAGCAGCCAAGTACTATTCGGTCCCGGCGAGCAGTACTTC
TRBJ2-5 TRBV4-1 NA NA CASSQESLFQETQYF TGCGCCAGCAGCCAAGAAAGCCTTTTCCAAGAGACCCAGTACTTC
TRBJ2-5 TRBV29-1 NA TRBD1 CSVEGTGGSGETQYF TGCAGCGTTGAAGGGACAGGGGGCTCGGGGGAGACCCAGTACTTC
TRBJ2-3 TRBV15 NA TRBD2 CATSRTLGTSGRAGGDTQYF TGTGCCACCAGCAGAACCCTCGGGACTAGCGGGAGGGCCGGTGGAGATACGCAGTATTTT
TRBJ2-5 TRBV12-3/TRBV12-4 NA NA CASSSHRTVKETQYF TGTGCCAGCAGCAGTCATAGGACTGTTAAAGAGACCCAGTACTTC
TRBJ1-2 TRBV3-1 NA TRBD1 CASSPTGGIYGYTF TGTGCCAGCAGCCCGACAGGGGGTATCTATGGCTACACCTTC
TRBJ2-7 TRBV12-3/TRBV12-4 NA NA CASSFSDAEYEQYF TGTGCCAGCAGTTTTTCGGACGCTGAGTACGAGCAGTACTTC
TRBJ2-5 TRBV7-9 NA TRBD1 CASSRQGQGAQETQYF TGTGCCAGCAGCCGACAGGGACAGGGGGCACAAGAGACCCAGTACTTC
TRBJ2-5 TRBV14 NA NA CASSQEFYGRYQETQYF TGTGCCAGCAGCCAAGAATTCTATGGGAGGTACCAAGAGACCCAGTACTTC
TRBJ2-3 TRBV12-3/TRBV12-4 many NA CASSSGSSDTQYF TGTGCCAGCAGCTCTGGGTCCTCAGATACGCAGTATTTT
TRBJ2-7 TRBV4-3 NA NA CASSQDRVGGYEQYF TGCGCCAGCAGCCAAGATCGGGTCGGGGGATACGAGCAGTACTTC
TRBJ2-3 TRBV7-3 NA NA CASSSRGDTQYF TGTGCCAGCAGCTCGCGTGGGGATACGCAGTATTTT
TRBJ2-7 TRBV20-1 NA NA CSAVPILGVNYEQYF TGCAGTGCTGTCCCCATTTTAGGGGTAAACTACGAGCAGTACTTC
TRBJ2-3 TRBV7-3 NA NA CASSLGGSSATDTQYF TGTGCCAGCAGCTTAGGGGGGTCTAGCGCCACAGATACGCAGTATTTT
TRBJ1-5 TRBV19 NA NA CASSIGPNQPQHF TGTGCCAGTAGTATCGGGCCGAATCAGCCCCAGCATTTT
TRBJ1-1 TRBV5-1 NA TRBD1 CASSWTGPMENTEAFF TGCGCCAGCAGCTGGACAGGGCCCATGGAGAACACTGAAGCTTTCTTT
TRBJ2-7 TRBV20-1 NA NA CSATLGGRSSYEQYF TGCAGTGCTACCTTGGGGGGCCGGAGCTCCTACGAGCAGTACTTC
TRBJ2-1 TRBV20-1 few TRBD2 CSARDPRAGGQSNEQFF TGCAGTGCTAGAGATCCCCGAGCGGGAGGGCAGTCCAATGAGCAGTTCTTC
TRBJ2-1 TRBV27 few TRBD1 CASSSLKIAGGLNEQFF TGTGCCAGCAGTTCCCTGAAGATCGCAGGGGGCCTCAATGAGCAGTTCTTC
TRBJ2-5 TRBV20-1 NA NA CSARDFPVGSAPRGTQYF TGCAGTGCTAGAGATTTTCCGGTTGGGTCAGCGCCGAGGGGGACCCAGTACTTC
TRBJ2-5 TRBV20-1 NA NA CSARAEGGETQYF TGCAGTGCTAGAGCAGAGGGGGGGGAGACCCAGTACTTC
TRBJ2-5 TRBV12-3/TRBV12-4 NA NA CASNLGRTWETQYF TGTGCCAGCAACCTAGGACGGACCTGGGAGACCCAGTACTTC
TRBJ2-7 TRBV20-1 NA TRBD2 CSARFIEGGFHEQYF TGCAGTGCTAGATTCATCGAGGGAGGGTTCCACGAGCAGTACTTC
TRBJ1-3 TRBV4-1 NA TRBD1 CASSPSRQGANGNTIYF TGCGCCAGCAGCCCCTCGCGGCAGGGGGCGAATGGAAACACCATATATTTT
TRBJ2-5 TRBV7-6 few TRBD1 CASSLGQGAVQETQYF TGTGCCAGCAGCTTAGGCCAGGGGGCCGTCCAAGAGACCCAGTACTTC
TRBJ1-2 TRBV7-9 NA TRBD1 CASSLGQGNNGRGYTF TGTGCCAGCAGCTTGGGACAGGGGAATAATGGACGCGGCTACACCTTC
TRBJ2-7 TRBV12-5 NA TRBD1 CASGLVQGQVSYEQYF TGTGCTAGTGGTTTGGTACAAGGACAGGTTTCCTACGAGCAGTACTTC
TRBJ2-1 TRBV18 NA TRBD1 CASSPPEDRGNEQFF TGTGCCAGCTCACCACCGGAGGACAGGGGCAATGAGCAGTTCTTC
TRBJ2-1 TRBV4-2 few TRBD2 CASSQDRAGGPFNEQFF TGTGCCAGCAGCCAAGATCGAGCGGGAGGGCCATTCAATGAGCAGTTCTTC
TRBJ2-1 TRBV10-3 NA NA CAISADLSYNEQFF TGTGCCATCAGTGCTGATCTCTCCTACAATGAGCAGTTCTTC
TRBJ2-3 TRBV6-4 few NA CASSDEDTQYF TGTGCCAGCAGTGATGAAGATACGCAGTATTTT
TRBJ2-3 TRBV7-9 NA NA CASSLRSGNTDTQYF TGTGCCAGCAGCTTAAGGTCGGGCAACACAGATACGCAGTATTTT
TRBJ2-1 TRBV6-1 NA TRBD2 CASSDPRLAGAYNEQFF TGTGCCAGCAGTGACCCAAGACTAGCGGGAGCCTACAATGAGCAGTTCTTC
TRBJ2-1 TRBV5-1 NA TRBD2 CASSRKAGGSYNEQFF TGCGCCAGCAGCCGTAAAGCGGGGGGCTCCTACAATGAGCAGTTCTTC
TRBJ2-4 TRBV7-9 NA TRBD2 CASIGAGDGVGEQYF TGTGCCAGTATTGGAGCGGGAGACGGGGTCGGAGAGCAGTACTTC
TRBJ2-7 TRBV12-3/TRBV12-4 once TRBD1 CASGTGAAEQYF TGTGCCAGCGGGACAGGGGCCGCCGAGCAGTACTTC
TRBJ2-1 TRBV20-1 NA TRBD2 CSARSQTGTSAYNEQFF TGCAGTGCTAGATCCCAAACCGGGACTAGCGCTTACAATGAGCAGTTCTTC
TRBJ2-5 TRBV2 NA NA CATRKGNQETQYF TGTGCCACGAGGAAGGGAAACCAAGAGACCCAGTACTTC
TRBJ1-2 TRBV5-5 NA NA CASSLLLAPSRGYTF TGTGCCAGCAGCTTGCTGTTAGCCCCTAGTCGGGGCTACACCTTC
TRBJ2-3 TRBV21-1 NA NA CASPREGAGTDTQYF TGTGCCAGCCCGAGGGAGGGGGCCGGTACAGATACGCAGTATTTT
TRBJ1-5 TRBV29-1 NA TRBD1 CSVEGQGIDQPQHF TGCAGCGTTGAAGGACAGGGCATCGATCAGCCCCAGCATTTT
TRBJ2-6 TRBV3-1 NA NA CASSQGVTGANVLTF TGTGCCAGCAGCCAAGGGGTTACTGGGGCCAACGTCCTGACTTTC
TRBJ2-3 TRBV6-6 few NA CASNPQGPSDTQYF TGTGCCAGCAACCCACAGGGCCCCTCAGATACGCAGTATTTT
TRBJ2-1 TRBV12-5 few TRBD2 CASGLGAPGLAGTSSYNEQFF TGTGCTAGTGGTTTGGGCGCCCCGGGACTAGCGGGAACCAGCTCCTACAATGAGCAGTTCTTC
TRBJ2-1 TRBV9 NA TRBD2 CASSVFGGNEQFF TGTGCCAGCAGCGTCTTCGGGGGGAATGAGCAGTTCTTC